The 25 T cell receptor beta chains below were found in one sample sequenced in a study of OX40 agonist ivuxolimab in advanced cancers. The library was generated by the immunoSEQ multiplex PCR assay. TCRdb obtained this table from immuneACCESS and retained in-frame rearrangements with V and J assigned. These tables miss some clones; where compared with another copy, unresolved V genes account for less than half of the shortfall, and the remainder is unexplained. In this sample the table shows more than 60,000 clones, about 92% of which occur a single time. Together, the top ten hold under 0.4% of the sample. The sample here was CD4+ or CD8+ T cells sorted from blood, taken in a trial of the OX40 agonist ivuxolimab. The receptors originated from an adult with an advanced solid tumor such as melanoma, head and neck, liver or kidney cancer.

The chain is built from TRBV20-1 and TRBJ1-2; no firm D call. The CDR3 runs 11 residues. V lost 1 base and J 8 bases, leaving 8 bases between the germline ends. Germline V lookup: CDR1 DFQATT, CDR2 SNEGSKA (reference sequence). CDR3 sequence: CSARAGYGYTF. As DNA, the CDR3 is TGCAGTGCTAGAGCAGGTTACGGCTACACCTTC.

This chain uses TRBV27 with TRBJ1-2; D is possibly TRBD1 (6 bases). The V end was cut by 2 bases, the J end by 7 bases, with 11 bases between. The germline V gene encodes CDR1 MNHEY and CDR2 SMNVEV (reference sequence). This CDR3 spans 13 amino acids. Here the CDR3 reads CASSLRGGGGYTF. The CDR3 coding sequence is TGTGCCAGCAGTTTACGAGGGGGAGGTGGCTACACCTTC.

Comment on this clone: The same CDR3 arises from other DNA sequences in this sample as well. V usage is TRBV10-3 and J usage is TRBJ2-7; D is unresolved. Germline-derived CDR1 and CDR2 are ENHRY and SYGVKD. The CDR3 runs to 12 residues. V lost 4 bases and J lost 0, with 4 bases in between. CDR3 sequence (DNA): TGTGCCATCAGTGCGGGCTCCTACGAGCAGTACTTC. Its translation is CAISAGSYEQYF.

The genes are TRBV18 and TRBJ1-2; D gene ambiguous. This CDR3 is 13 amino acids long. CDR1 is KGHSH, CDR2 LQKENI, per germline. Trimming shortened V by 3 bases and J by 1 base, and 6 bases separated the two germline ends. The CDR3 loop reads CASSPGINYGYTF. CDR3 nucleotides: TGTGCCAGCTCACCCGGGATTAACTATGGCTACACCTTC.

This chain links TRBV29-1 with TRBJ2-1; possible D gene TRBD1, 6 bases. V lost 6 bases and J 4 bases, leaving 13 bases between the germline ends. Germline CDR1 is SQVTM and CDR2 is ANQGSEA. The CDR3 runs to 13 residues. The CDR3 sequence is CSVDRLTYNEQFF. As DNA, the CDR3 is TGCAGCGTCGACAGGTTAACTTACAATGAGCAGTTCTTC.

The chain uses TRBV6-5 and TRBJ1-3; 7 bases line up with TRBD1. V gave up 6 bases and J gave up 1 base; unmatched junction bases: 3. This CDR3 has 14 residues. Looked up from germline, CDR1 is MNHEY and CDR2 is SVGAGI. The CDR3 nucleotides read TGTGCCAGCAGGGCAGGGGGATCTGGAAACACCATATATTTT. Encoded protein: CASRAGGSGNTIYF.

V and J are TRBV2 and TRBJ2-3; tentatively, D is TRBD2 (5 bases). The germline V and J ends were trimmed by 4 bases and 3 bases, with 8 bases remaining between them. The germline V gene encodes CDR1 SNHLY and CDR2 FYNNEI. This CDR3 region has 13 residues. DNA for the CDR3: TGTGCCAGCAGTGTTCAGCGGACAGATACGCAGTATTTT. Its translation is CASSVQRTDTQYF.

This clone has more than one count but fewer than ten. The chain combines TRBV5-1 with TRBJ2-1, with 7 nucleotides matching TRBD2. The CDR3 consists of 14 residues. The J segment lost 9 bases and the V segment lost 0 bases, leaving 6 bases of the junction unmatched. The germline V gene has CDR1 SGHRS and CDR2 YFSETQ. DNA of the CDR3: TGCGCCAGCAGCTTGGAAGCGGGGTCCGGTGAGCAGTTCTTC. It translates to CASSLEAGSGEQFF.

Remarks on this clone: The identical CDR3 is also encoded by other nucleotide sequences in the sample. The CDR3 loop is CASSLSRNSPLHF. CDR3 nucleotide sequence: TGTGCCAGCAGTTTAAGTAGAAATTCACCCCTCCACTTT. This rearrangement joins TRBV28 to TRBJ1-6, with D hard to call. Trimming took off 2 bases at V and 7 bases at J, with 6 bases between the two ends. The CDR3 is 13 amino acids. CDR1 is MDHEN, CDR2 SYDVKM, per germline.

The chain couples TRBV27 to TRBJ2-1; D is possibly TRBD2 (6 bases). The CDR3 extends over 14 amino acids. Trimming took off 8 bases at V and 3 bases at J, with 14 bases between the two ends. CDR1 is MNHEY and CDR2 is SMNVEV in the germline V gene (reference sequence). The CDR3 DNA is TGTGCCAGCCGCGGGACGGCAGTCTACAATGAGCAGTTCTTC. Its translation is CASRGTAVYNEQFF.

The rearrangement links TRBV19 to TRBJ1-1; D call uncertain. The CDR3 is 14 residues long. Looked up from germline, CDR1 is LNHDA and CDR2 is SQIVND (reference sequence). Trimming took off 5 bases at V and 1 base at J, with 11 bases between the two ends. CDR3 DNA: TGTGCCAGTAGTCAGCCTGTGGGGAACACTGAAGCTTTCTTT. Amino acid sequence: CASSQPVGNTEAFF.

V usage is TRBV28 and J usage is TRBJ1-5; 9 bases are a match to TRBD1. Trimming at V came to 1 base and at J to 4 bases, leaving 8 bases not matched to a gene. The CDR3 has 17 amino acids. Germline-derived CDR1 and CDR2 are MDHEN and SYDVKM. In nucleotides, the CDR3 is TGTGCCAGCAGTTTATTGCCGGGACAGGGTCATAATCAGCCCCAGCATTTT. Protein: CASSLLPGQGHNQPQHF.

This sequence joins TRBV5-1 and TRBJ1-1; the D gene is possibly TRBD1 (6 bases). The CDR3 consists of 15 residues. The germline CDR1 and CDR2 sequences are SGHRS and YFSETQ. Deletions cut 4 bases from V and 5 bases from J, with 18 bases between. The CDR3 spells CASSPSQGSGTEAFF. In nucleotides, the CDR3 is TGCGCCAGCAGCCCCTCCCAGGGGTCGGGGACTGAAGCTTTCTTT.

With respect to this clone: Additional DNA sequences in this sample encode the identical CDR3. The rearrangement joins TRBV7-9 to TRBJ1-1, with TRBD1 matching 8 bases. The CDR3 is made up of 14 amino acids. Germline V gene lookup returns CDR1 SEHNR and CDR2 FQNEAQ (reference sequence). The V and J ends lost 5 bases and 4 bases, in that order; junction bases with no gene match: 6. The CDR3 is CASSLQGGGTEAFF. The CDR3 DNA reads as TGTGCCAGCAGCCTACAGGGGGGGGGCACTGAAGCTTTCTTT. Supplemented by reference TRBV7-9 and TRBJ1-1, the full variable domain reads DTGVSQNPRHKITKRGQNVTFRCDPISEHNRLYWYRQTLGQGPEFLTYFQNEAQLEKSRLLSDRFSAERPKGSFSTLEIQRTEQGDSAMYLCASSLQGGGTEAFFGQGTRLTVV.

This clone was seen once. The chain links TRBV9 to TRBJ1-2; TRBD1 matches at 7 bases. From germline, CDR1 is SGDLS and CDR2 YYNGEE. The ends lost 0 bases at V and 3 bases at J; junction bases unmatched: 5. The CDR3 is 15 amino acids. The CDR3 DNA sequence: TGTGCCAGCAGCGTAGGGGGCCAGGGGGACTATGGCTACACCTTC. It yields the protein CASSVGGQGDYGYTF.

The chain recombines TRBV4-2 with TRBJ2-7, with TRBD2 matching 12 bases. V lost 3 bases to trimming and J lost 1 base; unmatched junction nucleotides: 10. Germline values: CDR1 LGHNA, CDR2 YNFKEQ. The length of the CDR3 is 18 residues. CDR3 sequence (DNA): TGTGCCAGCAGCCACGACAGCCTGACTAGCGGGGGATCCTACGAGCAGTACTTC. Translation gives CASSHDSLTSGGSYEQYF.

The chain links TRBV5-4 to TRBJ1-3, with 8 bases matching TRBD1. The CDR3 has 16 amino acids. Per germline, CDR1 SGHNT and CDR2 YYREEE (reference sequence). J lost 4 bases, V lost 0 bases, and 6 bases had no gene match. CDR3: CASSLAGGAKGNTIYF. CDR3 in DNA: TGTGCCAGCAGCTTGGCAGGGGGCGCGAAAGGAAACACCATATATTTT.

This chain connects TRBV10-3 to TRBJ2-3; a possible D gene is TRBD1 (6 bases). V shed 0 bases and J shed 0 bases, with 10 bases lying between them. Germline lookup yields CDR1 ENHRY and CDR2 SYGVKD. This CDR3 spans 16 amino acids. CDR3 sequence: CAISESLQGSTDTQYF. As DNA, the CDR3 is TGTGCCATCAGTGAGTCCCTTCAGGGGAGCACAGATACGCAGTATTTT.

V is TRBV9 and J is TRBJ1-1; D is possibly TRBD1 (5 bases). This CDR3 spans 13 amino acids. V was trimmed by 3 bases and J by 2 bases, leaving 8 bases between them. Looked up from germline, CDR1 is SGDLS and CDR2 is YYNGEE. The CDR3: CASSADTNTEAFF. DNA for the CDR3: TGTGCCAGCAGCGCGGACACCAACACTGAAGCTTTCTTT.

The rearrangement joins TRBV28 to TRBJ2-7; D may be TRBD1 (6 bases). V lost 5 bases and J lost 7, with 9 bases in between. The CDR3 is 11 amino acids. The germline gives CDR1 MDHEN, CDR2 SYDVKM. The CDR3 protein is CASSPQGEQYF. The CDR3, as DNA: TGTGCCAGCAGTCCTCAGGGGGAGCAGTACTTC.

This clone was found once. The chain uses TRBV5-1 and TRBJ1-4, with 9 bases identical to TRBD1. Germline V gene sequence: CDR1 SGHRS, CDR2 YFSETQ. The CDR3 extends over 14 amino acids. The J segment lost 4 bases and the V segment lost 4 bases, leaving 2 bases of the junction unmatched. The CDR3 sequence is CASSPGQGNEKLFF. In DNA, the CDR3 is TGCGCCAGCAGCCCGGGACAGGGTAATGAAAAACTGTTTTTT.

The chain recombines TRBV4-3 with TRBJ1-2; the D gene is possibly TRBD1 (5 bases). The germline V and J ends were trimmed by 3 bases and 9 bases, with 23 bases remaining between them. The CDR3 extends over 16 amino acids. Germline V gene lookup returns CDR1 LGHNA and CDR2 YSLEER. DNA of the CDR3: TGCGCCAGCAGCCATTGGGGGGAGGGCCTGGGCGTTAGCTACACCTTC. Amino acid sequence: CASSHWGEGLGVSYTF.

The rearrangement links TRBV5-1 to TRBJ2-1; D is perhaps TRBD2 (6 bases). V was trimmed by 0 bases and J by 6 bases, leaving 10 bases between them. Germline V gene sequence: CDR1 SGHRS, CDR2 YFSETQ. The length of the CDR3 is 14 residues. In nucleotides, the CDR3 is TGCGCCAGCAGCTTGGTCGGTAGCGGCAATGAGCAGTTCTTC. It translates to CASSLVGSGNEQFF.

V gene TRBV6-5 combines with J gene TRBJ1-5, with D tentatively TRBD1 (5 bases). Germline CDR1 is MNHEY and CDR2 is SVGAGI. CDR3 length: 13 amino acids. Trimming shortened V by 4 bases and J by 4 bases, and 8 bases separated the two germline ends. CDR3: CASSSGGNQPQHF. CDR3 DNA: TGTGCCAGCAGTTCTGGGGGAAATCAGCCCCAGCATTTT.

The chain joins TRBV27 to TRBJ1-1, with unresolved D. Germline CDR1 is MNHEY and CDR2 is SMNVEV (reference sequence). This CDR3 has 15 residues. Trimming stripped 2 bases from V and 1 base from J, with 11 bases between. The CDR3 DNA follows: TGTGCCAGCAGTTTAGGGGTGGGGAAGAACACTGAAGCTTTCTTT. Translated: CASSLGVGKNTEAFF.